The 5 T cell receptor beta chains below all came from one sample that was sequenced in a study of CD8+CD57+ T cells in acquired aplastic anemia. Genomic DNA, the template, was used for profiling of the TCR beta VDJ and CDR3. TCRdb processed the reads anew with MiXCR; each CDR3 protein has one entry. The sample records just over 400,000 distinct CDR3 sequences, under 80% being singletons. The material sequenced was sorted CD4+, CD8+, or CD8+CD57+ T cells (not recorded which) from PBMCs. These receptors originate from a human donor in good health, serving as a control.

The rearrangement links TRBV20-1 to TRBJ2-6; 13 bases map to TRBD2. Trimming took 3 bases from V and 5 from J; bases not matched to a gene: 4. There are 16 residues in the CDR3. The germline gives CDR1 DFQATT, CDR2 SNEGSKA (reference sequence). CDR3 nucleotide sequence: TGCAGTGCTAGTGGACTAGCGGGGGACCGGGCCAACGTCCTGACTTTC. It codes for CSASGLAGDRANVLTF.

Comments on this clonotype: One junction end disagrees with the germline gene, perhaps due to a read error. This chain joins TRBV20-1 and TRBJ1-1; D remains unclear. There are 11 residues in the CDR3. Germline CDR1 is DFQATT and CDR2 is SNEGSKA (reference sequence). CDR3 sequence (DNA): TGCAGTGCTAGATCCGCGAGACAACCTCTCTTT. It yields the protein CSARSARQPLF.

This clonotype appeared many times. The chain carries TRBV20-1 and TRBJ1-2; 7 bases are shared with TRBD1. Trimming at V came to 2 bases and at J to 4 bases, leaving 4 bases not matched to a gene. This CDR3 contains 13 residues. Germline V gene lookup returns CDR1 DFQATT and CDR2 SNEGSKA (reference sequence). CDR3 sequence: CSARTGDVYGYTF. The CDR3 bases are TGCAGTGCTAGAACAGGGGATGTCTATGGCTACACCTTC.

Points on this clonotype: A read error may explain this, as a much larger clone is one base away. The chain has TRBV4-1 and TRBJ2-5; TRBD1 agrees at 7 bases. Germline CDR1 reads MGHRA; CDR2 reads YSYEKL. The CDR3 spans 16 residues. With V trimmed by 5 bases and J by 5 bases, 14 bases remained unmatched. This CDR3 is CASSYDRAELAETQYF. CDR3 nucleotide sequence: TGCGCCAGCAGCTATGACAGGGCCGAGTTGGCGGAGACCCAGTACTTC.

V is TRBV11-2 and J is TRBJ1-2; D may be TRBD1 (6 bases). The germline V gene encodes CDR1 SGHAT and CDR2 FQNNGV. Trimming cost V 10 bases and J 0 bases, with 21 bases left between them. The CDR3 covers 16 residues. Here the CDR3 DNA reads TGTGCCATCAGTGCCGAGACAGGACCAGCTAACTATGGCTACACCTTC. It translates to CAISAETGPANYGYTF.